This T cell receptor (beta chain) was identified during a study of blood T cell repertoires in COVID-19. Study information: The United States, Italy and Spain provided the acute and convalescent COVID-19 samples. PBMCs, B-cell-depleted T cells, or T cells provided the cDNA or gDNA that made up the material.

The CDR3 is made up of 15 amino acids. V was trimmed by 4 bases and J by 6 bases, leaving 20 bases between them. Germline CDR1 is SGHDT and CDR2 is YYEEEE. As handled by the study authors: Scientists estimated how many nucleated cells there were by amplifying reference gene primers. Here immunoSEQ multiplex PCR was the method, and the copy in TCRdb shows in-frame clones only, minus some. The D gene and trimming were derived from the DNA, and the V and J assignments and clone size from that table. The table includes some 150,000 clones, about 85% detected once. The chain joins TRBV5-6 to TRBJ2-7; possible D gene TRBD1, 5 bases. Specimen: peripheral blood. The TCR was taken from a woman aged 40 to 50 with active or convalescent COVID-19. In nucleotides, the CDR3 is TGTGCCAGCAGCCTCTGGGCAGGGCGCCCCGCCGAGCAGTACTTC. Translated, it gives CASSLWAGRPAEQYF.